The 27 T cell receptor beta chains below all came from one sample that was sequenced in a study of T cells after yellow fever vaccination. A single record per CDR3 protein comes from TCRdb applying MiXCR to the 5' RACE reads. The sample consists of 550,000 or so distinct CDR3 sequences, 15% to 20% of them appearing once. This specimen consisted of PBMCs, obtained 15 days after the yellow fever booster vaccination. The source is a man aged 25-45 years who received the YFV17D yellow fever vaccine.

V and J are TRBV27 and TRBJ1-1, with no clear D. Germline V gene lookup returns CDR1 MNHEY and CDR2 SMNVEV (reference sequence). The CDR3 runs to 13 residues. With 3 bases removed from V and 1 base from J, the gap between germline ends came to 6 bases. CDR3 protein: CASSFQWNTEAFF. CDR3 in DNA: TGTGCCAGCAGTTTTCAGTGGAACACTGAAGCTTTCTTT.

The J gene is TRBJ2-3, the V gene TRBV10-3; 14 bases agree with TRBD2. The CDR3 runs to 17 residues. Losses at the gene ends were 4 bases for V and 4 bases for J; bases not matched to a gene: 7. Germline V gene lookup returns CDR1 ENHRY and CDR2 SYGVKD. The CDR3 DNA follows: TGTGCCATCAGTGCACCTGGGGGACTAGCGGGAGCAGATACGCAGTATTTT. Translated: CAISAPGGLAGADTQYF.

This clonotype appeared a few times. The V gene is TRBV6-2 or TRBV6-3, the J gene TRBJ2-3, with TRBD1 matching over 8 bases. Germline-derived CDR1 and CDR2 are MNHEY and SVGEGT. This CDR3 comprises 18 residues. The trim removed 6 bases at V and 1 base at J, leaving 15 bases unmatched. The CDR3 DNA reads as TGTGCCAGCAGGAAGCACAGGGGGAACGAGTACGGCACAGATACGCAGTATTTT. Amino acid sequence: CASRKHRGNEYGTDTQYF.

V usage is TRBV25-1 and J usage is TRBJ2-1; either TRBD1 or TRBD2 may fit D (5 bases each). Between the trimmed V and J ends, which lost 1 base and 4 bases, there was a span of 14 bases. This CDR3 is built from 16 residues. The germline gives CDR1 MGHDK, CDR2 SYGVNS. CDR3 residues: CASSEWGPLGYNEQFF. CDR3 nucleotide sequence: TGTGCCAGCAGTGAATGGGGACCTTTGGGTTACAATGAGCAGTTCTTC.

In DNA, the CDR3 is TGTGCCAGCAGCCCGGGACTAGGAGGAAATGAGCAGTTCTTC. Encoded protein: CASSPGLGGNEQFF. The chain uses TRBV12-3 or TRBV12-4 and TRBJ2-1; the match to TRBD2 covers 8 bases. CDR3 length: 14 residues. V was clipped by 6 bases and J by 7 bases; unmatched bases: 8.

The chain employs TRBV10-3 and TRBJ1-5, with D possibly matching TRBD1 (6 bases). This CDR3 region has 16 residues. Germline-derived CDR1 and CDR2 are ENHRY and SYGVKD. The CDR3 loop is CAVKEGGGRGNQPQHF. The CDR3 DNA sequence: TGTGCTGTCAAAGAGGGGGGGGGACGGGGCAATCAGCCCCAGCATTTT.

This clonotype was seen more than once but under ten times. V gene TRBV5-1 combines with J gene TRBJ1-2; perhaps TRBD1 as D (6 bases). The V gene lost 2 bases and the J gene lost 6 bases, with 11 bases spanning the gap. Germline-derived CDR1 and CDR2 are SGHRS and YFSETQ. CDR3 length: 13 amino acids. The CDR3 nucleotides read TGCGCCAGCAGCTTTACGGGGGCCGATGGCTACACCTTC. Protein sequence: CASSFTGADGYTF.

This clonotype was seen a few times. This sequence joins TRBV29-1 and TRBJ1-1; D may be TRBD1 (5 bases). V shed 7 bases and J shed 5 bases, with 8 bases lying between them. The CDR3 is 10 amino acids. Germline V lookup: CDR1 SQVTM, CDR2 ANQGSEA. CDR3 in amino acids: CSAGGTEAFF. CDR3 coding DNA: TGCAGCGCCGGGGGGACTGAAGCTTTCTTT.

This clonotype was detected a few times. This chain links TRBV29-1 with TRBJ2-1, with D possibly being TRBD2 (5 bases). The V and J ends lost 3 bases and 8 bases respectively, with 17 bases between them. CDR3 size: 14 residues. Germline-derived CDR1 and CDR2 are SQVTM and ANQGSEA. CDR3 loop: CSVDHSAFVDEQFF. For the CDR3, the DNA is TGCAGCGTTGACCATAGCGCCTTCGTCGATGAGCAGTTCTTC.

This clonotype has more than one count but fewer than ten. V is TRBV7-2 and J is TRBJ2-3; D gene unclear. CDR3 length equals 13 residues. V was shortened by 1 base and J by 8 bases, with 10 bases between the two germline ends. Germline-derived CDR1 and CDR2 are SGHTA and FQGNSA. CDR3 nucleotides: TGTGCCAGCAGCTTAGACAGTCGACCTACGCAGTATTTT. Protein: CASSLDSRPTQYF.

The chain employs TRBV20-1 and TRBJ2-5, with 8 bases fitting TRBD2. From germline, CDR1 is DFQATT and CDR2 SNEGSKA (reference sequence). The trim removed 5 bases at V and 3 bases at J, leaving 14 bases unmatched. The CDR3 is made up of 16 amino acids. The DNA of the CDR3 is TGCAGTGCTCCCTCCTCGGAAGCGGGAGCAGAAGAGACCCAGTACTTC. Residues: CSAPSSEAGAEETQYF.

This clonotype has more than one count but fewer than ten. The chain couples TRBV30 to TRBJ2-1, with D uncertain. V lost 2 bases, J lost 7 bases, and 15 bases lay in between. The CDR3 has 14 residues. Germline values: CDR1 GTSNPN, CDR2 SVGIG (reference sequence). CDR3 sequence (DNA): TGTGCCTGGAGTTACGGGCCGGAGTTGAATGAGCAGTTCTTC. It specifies CAWSYGPELNEQFF.

This clonotype showed up just a few times. The chain carries TRBV6-5 and TRBJ1-1; TRBD1 aligns across 7 bases. Germline-derived CDR1 and CDR2 are MNHEY and SVGAGI. The CDR3 spans 15 residues. Unmatched junction bases numbered 3, after V lost 0 bases and J lost 2 bases. The CDR3 DNA follows: TGTGCCAGCAGTTACTCGGGGACAGATAACACTGAAGCTTTCTTT. Protein sequence: CASSYSGTDNTEAFF.

This sequence joins TRBV20-1 and TRBJ1-3; D remains ambiguous. The CDR3 contains 15 residues. The ends were cut back, 4 bases at V and 0 bases at J, with 13 bases in the middle. Germline lookup yields CDR1 DFQATT and CDR2 SNEGSKA (reference sequence). The chain's CDR3 is CSATPVMSSGNTIYF. The CDR3 DNA reads as TGCAGTGCTACCCCCGTGATGAGCTCTGGAAACACCATATATTTT.

This clonotype came up a few times. The chain carries TRBV10-3 and TRBJ1-5, with D possibly matching TRBD1 (5 bases). The V end was cut by 3 bases, the J end by 11 bases, with 17 bases between. Germline V gene lookup returns CDR1 ENHRY and CDR2 SYGVKD. The CDR3 has 14 amino acids. The CDR3 nucleotides read TGTGCCATCAGTGAAGGGGACCGCGCTGGATCCCAGCATTTT. Its translation is CAISEGDRAGSQHF.

The J gene is TRBJ2-3, the V gene TRBV3-1; TRBD2 matches 10 bases. The germline gives CDR1 LGHDT, CDR2 YNNKEL (reference sequence). Losses at the gene ends were 3 bases for V and 4 bases for J; bases not matched to a gene: 19. The CDR3 extends over 20 amino acids. The CDR3 DNA sequence: TGTGCCAGCAGCCACCCGAGCGGAGCGGGAGGGCTTTCCCCGGCAGATACGCAGTATTTT. Translating it yields CASSHPSGAGGLSPADTQYF.

This clonotype was counted a few times. V usage is TRBV7-9 and J usage is TRBJ2-7, with 7 bases fitting TRBD1. Germline CDR1 SEHNR, CDR2 FQNEAQ (reference sequence). V lost 5 bases and J lost 2; bases outside the gene matches: 6. This CDR3 contains 14 residues. In nucleotides, the CDR3 is TGTGCCAGCAGCCGGGACAGTTCTACCTACGAGCAGTACTTC. Its protein is CASSRDSSTYEQYF.

The chain employs TRBV6-5 and TRBJ1-2, with 7 bases matching TRBD1. CDR1 and CDR2 (germline): MNHEY, SVGAGI. The CDR3 totals 12 residues. J was trimmed by 8 bases and V by 5 bases; bases with no gene match: 5. CDR3 protein: CASSDRARGYTF. The CDR3 bases are TGTGCCAGCAGTGACAGGGCTCGGGGCTACACCTTC.

V usage is TRBV12-3 or TRBV12-4 and J usage is TRBJ2-1, with 9 positions matching TRBD2. The CDR3 contains 15 residues. V lost 3 bases and J lost 6; bases outside the gene matches: 6. The CDR3 region has the DNA TGTGCCAGCAGTTTCATAGCGGGAGAGAGCAATGAGCAGTTCTTC. This gives the protein CASSFIAGESNEQFF.

This clonotype was found a few times. The chain uses TRBV27 and TRBJ2-3, with D perhaps TRBD2 (6 bases). CDR1 MNHEY and CDR2 SMNVEV come from the germline V gene (reference sequence). V dropped 6 bases and J dropped 4 bases, with 14 bases sitting between them. This CDR3 is 14 amino acids long. CDR3 loop: CASRGLTHADTQYF. CDR3 bases: TGTGCCAGCAGGGGACTGACACATGCAGATACGCAGTATTTT.

The rearrangement joins TRBV29-1 to TRBJ2-5; 10 bases map to TRBD2. The CDR3 runs to 16 residues. V shed 6 bases, J shed 4 bases, and the junction held 14 bases outside the gene matches. The germline V gene has CDR1 SQVTM and CDR2 ANQGSEA. CDR3 region: CSVSEGALAGLETQYF. The CDR3 DNA sequence: TGCAGCGTCTCCGAAGGGGCACTAGCGGGATTAGAGACCCAGTACTTC.

V and J are TRBV28 and TRBJ2-5; no definite D call. This CDR3 is built from 13 residues. V lost 1 base, J lost 7 bases, and 10 bases lay in between. The germline CDR1 and CDR2 sequences are MDHEN and SYDVKM. The CDR3 sequence is CASSLLGLGTQYF. CDR3 DNA: TGTGCCAGCAGTTTATTAGGGTTAGGGACCCAGTACTTC.

V and J are TRBV6-1 and TRBJ2-5; D perhaps matches TRBD1 (6 bases). The germline V and J ends were trimmed by 5 bases and 1 base, with 11 bases remaining between them. The CDR3 spans 14 residues. Looked up from germline, CDR1 is MNHNS and CDR2 is SASEGT. The CDR3 DNA reads as TGTGCCAGCAGTCGCCGGGACACCCAAGAGACCCAGTACTTC. Protein: CASSRRDTQETQYF.

The V gene is TRBV28, the J gene TRBJ2-7, with D unclear. The CDR3 runs to 14 residues. The V gene's germline CDR1 is MDHEN and CDR2 SYDVKM. V was clipped by 6 bases and J by 1 base, with 13 bases between them. In nucleotides, the CDR3 is TGTGCCAGCAGCCGGCCGGCCCGATCCTACGAGCAGTACTTC. Its protein is CASSRPARSYEQYF.

This chain uses TRBV11-3 with TRBJ2-3, with D uncertain. Trimming removed 5 bases at V and 3 bases at J, with 15 bases between. The germline V gene has CDR1 SGHNT and CDR2 YENEEA. The CDR3 consists of 15 residues. This CDR3 reads CASSDLSWGTDTQYF. The CDR3 DNA is TGTGCCAGCAGCGATCTCTCGTGGGGAACAGATACGCAGTATTTT.

This clonotype has a handful of counts. In DNA, the CDR3 is TGTGCCAGCAGCTTAGGGTCGGGGATAACATATGAAAAACTGTTTTTT. Its translation: CASSLGSGITYEKLFF. The chain employs TRBV7-9 and TRBJ1-4; D unresolved. V lost 1 base and J lost 6, with 15 bases in between. This CDR3 is 16 amino acids long. Germline V gene data show CDR1 as SEHNR and CDR2 as FQNEAQ (reference sequence).

V and J are TRBV12-3 or TRBV12-4 and TRBJ2-7; no definite D call. With 7 bases removed from V and 4 bases from J, the gap between germline ends came to 23 bases. The CDR3 length is 16 residues. CDR3: CASNPRRWVHSYEQYF. CDR3 nucleotide sequence: TGTGCCAGCAACCCCCGGCGCTGGGTTCATTCTTACGAGCAGTACTTC.